Below, 32 T cell receptor beta chains from the same sample are listed, as sequenced in a study of OX40 agonist ivuxolimab in advanced cancers. Clones were read by immunoSEQ multiplex PCR, and TCRdb kept only the in-frame ones, dropping some. This table holds about 24,000 clones, 80% to 85% found once. Sequencing used CD4+ or CD8+ T cells sorted from blood, obtained in a trial of the OX40 agonist ivuxolimab. Receptors originate from an adult with an advanced solid tumor such as melanoma, head and neck, liver or kidney cancer.

The chain combines TRBV10-3 with TRBJ2-3; TRBD1 is a possible D gene (6 bases). The CDR3 contains 17 residues. Trimming took 0 bases from V and 0 from J, leaving 13 bases between them. Germline lookup yields CDR1 ENHRY and CDR2 SYGVKD. The CDR3 region has the DNA TGTGCCATCAGTGAGTCGGGGGCGATTACTAGCACAGATACGCAGTATTTT. Its translation: CAISESGAITSTDTQYF.

This clone appeared a few times. The gene calls are TRBV10-3 and TRBJ1-1; perhaps TRBD1 as D (5 bases). The CDR3 sequence is 16 residues long. V lost 3 bases and J 0 bases, leaving 14 bases between the germline ends. Germline V gene data show CDR1 as ENHRY and CDR2 as SYGVKD. The chain's CDR3 is CAISERGADMNTEAFF. CDR3 nucleotides: TGTGCCATCAGTGAAAGGGGCGCGGACATGAACACTGAAGCTTTCTTT.

The V call is TRBV9, the J call TRBJ2-7, with D possibly being TRBD1 or TRBD2 (6 bases each). V was cut by 0 bases and J by 2 bases, with 12 bases left in between. This CDR3 comprises 15 residues. Looked up from germline, CDR1 is SGDLS and CDR2 is YYNGEE. This CDR3 reads CASSVEEGVPYEQYF. CDR3 coding DNA: TGTGCCAGCAGCGTAGAGGAGGGGGTTCCCTACGAGCAGTACTTC.

The chain joins TRBV10-3 to TRBJ2-3; 9 bases map to TRBD1. The V and J ends lost 0 bases and 3 bases, in that order; junction bases with no gene match: 1. Germline CDR1 reads ENHRY; CDR2 reads SYGVKD. This CDR3 comprises 15 residues. For the CDR3, the DNA is TGTGCCATCAGTGAGTCGGGACAGGGTACAGATACGCAGTATTTT. This sequence encodes CAISESGQGTDTQYF.

The chain employs TRBV25-1 and TRBJ1-1; no firm D call. Trimming cost V 1 base and J 11 bases, with 11 bases left between them. The germline V gene has CDR1 MGHDK and CDR2 SYGVNS. This CDR3 contains 12 residues. The CDR3 bases are TGTGCCAGCAGTGAATCGCAAGGGAGTGCTTTCTTT. It codes for CASSESQGSAFF.

V and J are TRBV7-6 and TRBJ1-6; D remains unclear. The V end was cut by 1 base, the J end by 11 bases, with 9 bases between. In germline, CDR1 is SGHVS, CDR2 FNYEAQ. CDR3 length equals 13 residues. The CDR3 coding sequence is TGTGCCAGCAGCTTAGGAGGTGGGACACCCCTCCACTTT. Translation: CASSLGGGTPLHF.

J is TRBJ2-1 and V is TRBV5-1; no clear D gene. Germline V lookup: CDR1 SGHRS, CDR2 YFSETQ. V was clipped by 4 bases and J by 0 bases, with 14 bases between them. This CDR3 comprises 16 residues. CDR3 region: CASSPEDASSYNEQFF. For the CDR3, the DNA is TGCGCCAGCAGCCCAGAGGACGCGAGCTCCTACAATGAGCAGTTCTTC. The variable domain in full, completed from reference TRBV5-1 and TRBJ2-1, reads KAGVTQTPRYLIKTRGQQVTLSCSPISGHRSVSWYQQTPGQGLQFLFEYFSETQRNKGNFPGRFSGRQFSNSRSEMNVSTLELGDSALYLCASSPEDASSYNEQFFGPGTRLTVL.

The chain has TRBV9 and TRBJ2-1; 8 bases match TRBD2. The V gene's germline CDR1 is SGDLS and CDR2 YYNGEE. This CDR3 region has 16 residues. With 4 bases clipped from V and 2 bases from J, the junction kept 8 bases outside the gene matches. CDR3 residues: CASSPPGRGAYNEQFF. For the CDR3, the DNA is TGTGCCAGCAGCCCCCCGGGGCGGGGGGCCTACAATGAGCAGTTCTTC.

This clone has just a few counts. The chain is built from TRBV4-3 and TRBJ1-4; TRBD1 might be the D (6 bases). The CDR3 runs 15 residues. Germline values: CDR1 LGHNA, CDR2 YSLEER. Deletions cut 3 bases from V and 7 bases from J, with 15 bases between. The CDR3 region is CASSHLWGLAEKLFF. The CDR3 nucleotides read TGCGCCAGCAGCCACCTCTGGGGGCTGGCTGAAAAACTGTTTTTT.

The genes are TRBV5-4 and TRBJ2-3, with TRBD2 as a possible D gene (5 bases). CDR3 length: 14 amino acids. V lost 1 base and J 8 bases, leaving 14 bases between the germline ends. Per the germline V gene, CDR1 is SGHNT and CDR2 is YYREEE (reference sequence). CDR3 nucleotides: TGTGCCAGCAGCTTGCCCTGGGAAGAGGGTACGCAGTATTTT. Amino acids: CASSLPWEEGTQYF.

This sequence joins TRBV10-2 and TRBJ1-2; D perhaps matches TRBD1 (5 bases). The CDR3 is 15 residues long. The V and J ends lost 8 bases and 5 bases respectively, with 21 bases between them. CDR1 is WSHSY and CDR2 is SAAADI in the germline V gene. CDR3 loop: CASRLRDSLLYGYTF. The DNA for the CDR3 is TGCGCCAGCCGACTCCGGGACTCTCTGCTTTATGGCTACACCTTC.

V usage is TRBV9 and J usage is TRBJ1-3; the D is unclear. The V gene's germline CDR1 is SGDLS and CDR2 YYNGEE. Trimming pared 1 base from V and 0 bases from J, leaving 5 bases between. The CDR3 length is 14 residues. In DNA form, the CDR3 reads TGTGCCAGCAGCGTACAGTCCTCTGGAAACACCATATATTTT. Protein sequence: CASSVQSSGNTIYF.

The chain couples TRBV7-3 to TRBJ2-1, with 11 bases matching TRBD2. Germline lookup yields CDR1 SGHTA and CDR2 FQGTGA. V lost 1 base to trimming and J lost 8 bases; unmatched junction nucleotides: 4. The CDR3 is 15 residues long. DNA for the CDR3: TGTGCCAGCAGCTTAAGACTAGCGGGGTCCTATGAGCAGTTCTTC. As protein: CASSLRLAGSYEQFF.

The chain employs TRBV9 and TRBJ2-7, with 9 bases that match TRBD1. With V trimmed by 3 bases and J by 3 bases, 4 bases remained unmatched. This CDR3 is built from 14 residues. CDR1 is SGDLS and CDR2 is YYNGEE in the germline V gene. The CDR3 loop reads CASSAWDRDYEQYF. In DNA form, the CDR3 reads TGTGCCAGCAGCGCTTGGGACAGGGACTACGAGCAGTACTTC.

The V and J genes are TRBV5-1 and TRBJ2-5; 8 nucleotides line up with TRBD1. The CDR3 is made up of 15 amino acids. Unmatched junction bases numbered 3, after V lost 0 bases and J lost 2 bases. Per the germline V gene, CDR1 is SGHRS and CDR2 is YFSETQ. CDR3 sequence (DNA): TGCGCCAGCAGCTTGGGCAGGGGGCTTCAAGAGACCCAGTACTTC. It codes for CASSLGRGLQETQYF.

The chain employs TRBV5-4 and TRBJ2-2, with 8 bases matching TRBD1. After removal of 4 bases from V and 3 bases from J, the junction contained 8 bases not matched to a gene. CDR3 size: 16 residues. Germline CDR1 is SGHNT and CDR2 is YYREEE (reference sequence). The CDR3 nucleotides read TGTGCCAGCAGCACTCAGACAGGGGTGGACACCGGGGAGCTGTTTTTT. Its protein product is CASSTQTGVDTGELFF.

The rearrangement uses TRBV6-4 and TRBJ2-1; 9 bases align to TRBD2. CDR3 length: 15 amino acids. The germline V gene encodes CDR1 MRHNA and CDR2 SNTAGT. V shed 6 bases and J 4 bases; nucleotides not matched to a gene: 7. The CDR3: CASSYVSGSYNEQFF. CDR3 nucleotide sequence: TGTGCCAGCAGCTATGTTAGCGGGAGTTACAATGAGCAGTTCTTC.

V usage is TRBV5-1 and J usage is TRBJ2-5, with D tentatively TRBD2 (6 bases). CDR1 is SGHRS and CDR2 is YFSETQ in the germline V gene. The CDR3 sequence is 13 residues long. Trimming took off 4 bases at V and 5 bases at J, with 12 bases between the two ends. As DNA, the CDR3 is TGCGCCAGCAGCCCGGAGGGGAGTGAGACCCAGTACTTC. Protein: CASSPEGSETQYF.

The chain recombines TRBV6-1 with TRBJ2-2; 9 bases line up with TRBD2. J gave up 5 bases and V 7 bases, and 8 bases lay outside the gene matches. The CDR3 loop spans 15 amino acids. CDR1 is MNHNS, CDR2 SASEGT, per germline. The CDR3 bases are TGTGCCAGCAAGCTAACTAGCGGGCAGACCGGGGAGCTGTTTTTT. The encoded protein is CASKLTSGQTGELFF.

The V gene is TRBV10-3, the J gene TRBJ1-2; the D is unclear. V lost 10 bases and J lost 6, with 12 bases in between. CDR1 and CDR2 (germline): ENHRY, SYGVKD. The CDR3 runs to 11 residues. The CDR3 loop reads CATKPGDGYTF. DNA for the CDR3: TGTGCCACAAAGCCTGGAGATGGCTACACCTTC.

The chain is built from TRBV11-2 and TRBJ2-1, with 7 bases that match TRBD2. J was trimmed by 10 bases and V by 1 base; bases with no gene match: 7. Germline lookup yields CDR1 SGHAT and CDR2 FQNNGV. This CDR3 spans 14 amino acids. CDR3 nucleotide sequence: TGTGCCAGCAGCTTAGGGCGGGGGAGCCTGGAGCAGTTCTTC. Its translation is CASSLGRGSLEQFF.

V gene TRBV11-1 combines with J gene TRBJ2-1, with 7 bases aligning to TRBD2. CDR1 and CDR2 from the germline V gene are SGHAT and FQDESV (reference sequence). The CDR3 spans 14 residues. With V trimmed by 6 bases and J by 6 bases, 8 bases remained unmatched. The DNA of the CDR3 is TGTGCCAGCAGACCAAGACTAGCCTCCAATGAGCAGTTCTTC. Translation gives CASRPRLASNEQFF. Looking up the rest from reference TRBV11-1 and TRBJ2-1 gives the full variable domain: EAEVAQSPRYKITEKSQAVAFWCDPISGHATLYWYRQILGQGPELLVQFQDESVVDDSQLPKDRFSAERLKGVDSTLKIQPAELGDSAMYLCASRPRLASNEQFFGPGTRLTVL.

The rearrangement links TRBV5-4 to TRBJ2-3, with TRBD1 identical over 8 bases. V was pared by 0 bases and J by 5 bases, with 8 bases of the junction left unmatched. Germline V CDR1 and CDR2: SGHNT, YYREEE (reference sequence). The CDR3 contains 16 residues. The CDR3, as DNA: TGTGCCAGCAGCTTGGTTCGGACAGGGTCACGAGATACGCAGTATTTT. It is translated as CASSLVRTGSRDTQYF.

The chain carries TRBV2 and TRBJ2-1; TRBD2 matches 9 bases. Germline values: CDR1 SNHLY, CDR2 FYNNEI. V was clipped by 10 bases and J by 6 bases; unmatched bases: 13. The CDR3 spans 15 residues. The CDR3 nucleotides read TGTGCCATCCTAACACGGGCGGGAGGGAGCAATGAGCAGTTCTTC. Amino acids: CAILTRAGGSNEQFF.

This clone has a single count. This chain links TRBV7-9 with TRBJ2-1, with 7 bases that match TRBD1. The CDR3 runs to 18 residues. Trimming cost V 4 bases and J 0 bases; bases outside gene matches: 12. CDR1 is SEHNR and CDR2 is FQNEAQ in the germline V gene (reference sequence). The CDR3 DNA is TGTGCCAGCAGCTCAACTACTACAGGGGAGAGCTCCTACAATGAGCAGTTCTTC. This gives the protein CASSSTTTGESSYNEQFF.

The chain carries TRBV15 and TRBJ1-2; D is possibly TRBD1 (6 bases). Germline V gene sequence: CDR1 LNHNV, CDR2 YYDKDF (reference sequence). Trimming pared 3 bases from V and 5 bases from J, leaving 10 bases between. The CDR3 loop spans 13 amino acids. The CDR3: CATSSGTSYGYTF. In nucleotides, the CDR3 is TGTGCCACCAGCAGCGGGACATCTTATGGCTACACCTTC.

The genes are TRBV7-6 and TRBJ2-1, with D uncertain. The germline gives CDR1 SGHVS, CDR2 FNYEAQ. This CDR3 is built from 15 residues. Trimming pared 8 bases from V and 0 bases from J, leaving 14 bases between. CDR3 coding DNA: TGTGCCAGCCGAAAAGCCCCGAGCTCCTACAATGAGCAGTTCTTC. Its translation: CASRKAPSSYNEQFF. The complete variable domain, with remaining parts taken from reference TRBV7-6 and TRBJ2-1, reads GAGVSQSPRYKVTKRGQDVALRCDPISGHVSLYWYRQALGQGPEFLTYFNYEAQQDKSGLPNDRFSAERPEGSISTLTIQRTEQRDSAMYRCASRKAPSSYNEQFFGPGTRLTVL.

The chain uses TRBV5-1 and TRBJ2-1, with D perhaps matching TRBD1 (5 bases). V was pared by 0 bases and J by 6 bases, with 13 bases between. This CDR3 spans 15 amino acids. Germline assignment: CDR1 SGHRS and CDR2 YFSETQ. In nucleotides, the CDR3 is TGCGCCAGCAGCTTGGTTGGAAGTGGGGCCAATGAGCAGTTCTTC. Protein product: CASSLVGSGANEQFF. The full variable domain, rest sourced from reference TRBV5-1 and TRBJ2-1, is KAGVTQTPRYLIKTRGQQVTLSCSPISGHRSVSWYQQTPGQGLQFLFEYFSETQRNKGNFPGRFSGRQFSNSRSEMNVSTLELGDSALYLCASSLVGSGANEQFFGPGTRLTVL.

J is TRBJ2-7 and V is TRBV10-3, with D possibly called TRBD1 or TRBD2 (6 bases each). Germline V gene sequence: CDR1 ENHRY, CDR2 SYGVKD. V lost 0 bases, J lost 0 bases, and 15 bases lay in between. CDR3 size: 17 residues. The CDR3 bases are TGTGCCATCAGTGAGTCGATAGGAACGGGGGCCTCCTACGAGCAGTACTTC. The encoded protein is CAISESIGTGASYEQYF.

V is TRBV7-9 and J is TRBJ2-5; D remains ambiguous. The ends were cut back, 5 bases at V and 3 bases at J, with 13 bases in the middle. The CDR3 extends over 14 amino acids. Per the germline V gene, CDR1 is SEHNR and CDR2 is FQNEAQ (reference sequence). CDR3 DNA sequence: TGTGCCAGCAGCCTGAGCAGTGGGGAAGAGACCCAGTACTTC. Amino acid sequence: CASSLSSGEETQYF. Supplemented by reference TRBV7-9 and TRBJ2-5, the full variable domain reads DTGVSQNPRHKITKRGQNVTFRCDPISEHNRLYWYRQTLGQGPEFLTYFQNEAQLEKSRLLSDRFSAERPKGSFSTLEIQRTEQGDSAMYLCASSLSSGEETQYFGPGTRLLVL.

The rearrangement uses TRBV30 and TRBJ2-3; D gene unclear. The germline V and J ends were trimmed by 0 bases and 0 bases, with 10 bases remaining between them. Germline V gives CDR1 GTSNPN, CDR2 SVGIG (reference sequence). This CDR3 has 15 residues. The CDR3 is CAWSVARSSTDTQYF. The CDR3, as DNA: TGTGCCTGGAGTGTTGCCAGGTCCAGCACAGATACGCAGTATTTT. Combining the CDR3 with reference TRBV30 and TRBJ2-3 gives the whole variable domain SQTIHQWPATLVQPVGSPLSLECTVEGTSNPNLYWYRQAAGRGLQLLFYSVGIGQISSEVPQNLSASRPQDRQFILSSKKLLLSDSGFYLCAWSVARSSTDTQYFGPGTRLTVL.

The V and J genes are TRBV4-3 and TRBJ2-5, with 7 bases identical to TRBD2. CDR3 size: 17 residues. CDR1 LGHNA and CDR2 YSLEER come from the germline V gene. The trim removed 1 base at V and 0 bases at J, leaving 8 bases unmatched. CDR3 in DNA: TGCGCCAGCAGCCAAGCGGTCCGGGAGGTCGACCAAGAGACCCAGTACTTC. Its protein product is CASSQAVREVDQETQYF.